This T cell receptor beta chain emerged from a study of blood T cell repertoires in COVID-19. Study-level information: Collection of acute and convalescent COVID-19 samples took place in the United States, Italy and Spain. PBMCs, B-cell-depleted T cells, or T cells were the source of the cDNA or gDNA that made up the material.

As processed by the authors: By means of reference gene primer amplification, nucleated cell counts were estimated. Produced via immunoSEQ multiplex PCR; TCRdb's table is partial and in-frame only. V and J calls and clone size come straight from that table; D and trimming were deduced from the DNA. The table shows 250,000 to 300,000 clones, with approximately 82% occurring only once. This clone was seen only once. V was trimmed by 0 bases and J by 1 base, leaving 9 bases between them. This CDR3 is 15 amino acids long. The germline V gene encodes CDR1 KGHSH and CDR2 LQKENI. This receptor was identified in a man at least 80 years old with acute or convalescent COVID-19. The rearrangement uses TRBV18 and TRBJ1-1; no clear D gene. Sequencing was performed on peripheral blood. This CDR3 reads CASSPPNGKNTEAFF. In nucleotides, the CDR3 is TGTGCCAGCTCACCACCGAACGGTAAGAACACTGAAGCTTTCTTT.